This record looks at one TCR delta chain sequence and its context. What it recognizes is unknown. The likely explanation is a read error, given a far larger clone one base away. Other DNA sequences in the same sample also yield this CDR3. The source of the sample is a study of γδ T cells in repeated Plasmodium falciparum infection. For the study at large: Four controlled malaria infections with P. falciparum NF54 spanned about 600 days. Study outcomes and limitations: Vgamma9/Vdelta2+ T cells showed a stable polyclonal repertoire with shared TCRgamma sequences. One small rural Malian village, predominantly a single ethnic group, supplied the cohort.

Both TRG and TRD chains were sequenced from each sorted sample. TCRdb re-processed the multiplex PCR reads via CATT. The sample has 93,000 or so delta-chain clones; 0.8% to 1% are singletons. Bulk repertoires came from Vgamma9/Vdelta2+ or Vdelta2-negative gammadelta T cells flow-sorted from PBMC. Germline CDR1 is TSWWSYY and CDR2 is QGS. This CDR3 has 23 amino acids. The V gene corresponds to TRDV1; no J gene was called; the table's TRDD3 call for D was not verified on the DNA. Sequencing used gamma-delta T cells from blood. The TCR was taken from a pool of human donors (malaria-infected and uninfected, not separated). The CDR3 coding sequence is TGTGCTCTTGGGGAAAGGTCCCTCTTGGGTCTGGGGGATACAGTCTGGGACACCCGACAGATGTTCTTC. This translates into CALGERSLLGLGDTVWDTRQMFF.